This T cell receptor (beta chain) was documented in a study of blood T cell repertoires in COVID-19. The wider study: Samples representing acute and convalescent COVID-19 were sourced from the United States, Italy and Spain.

Sequencing used immunoSEQ multiplex PCR; TCRdb keeps in-frame clones, though not all of them. The table has more than 120,000 clones, 87% seen once. The CDR3 extends over 14 amino acids. The V and J ends lost 4 bases and 8 bases, in that order; junction bases with no gene match: 9. Germline V gene sequence: CDR1 SGDLS, CDR2 YYNGEE. This TCR was sampled from a woman between 50 and 59 years old with acute or convalescent COVID-19. Sequencing was performed on peripheral blood. The V call is TRBV9, the J call TRBJ2-4; TRBD2 matches at 7 bases. CDR3 residues: CASSFSGGSDIQYF. The CDR3 DNA reads TGTGCCAGCAGCTTCTCGGGGGGTAGCGACATTCAGTACTTC.